Below are 30 T cell receptor beta chains sequenced from a single sample in a study of technical replicates of blood from several donors. The method was immunoSEQ multiplex PCR; TCRdb's version includes in-frame clones alone and lacks a portion of them. The repertoire holds about 89,000 clones, with 90% to 95% as singletons. Sequences were obtained from T cells isolated from PBMCs. These receptors were obtained from a human donor in good health.

The V call is TRBV7-8, the J call TRBJ2-5; TRBD2 aligns across 11 bases. Germline V gene sequence: CDR1 SGHVS, CDR2 FQNEAQ. The CDR3 has 15 residues. V lost 5 bases to trimming and J lost 5 bases; unmatched junction nucleotides: 7. Here the CDR3 DNA reads TGTGCCAGCAGCCGAATAGCGGGGGGGATTGAGACCCAGTACTTC. The encoded protein is CASSRIAGGIETQYF.

The rearrangement links TRBV6-5 to TRBJ1-1; D is uncertain. V lost 7 bases and J 6 bases, leaving 9 bases between the germline ends. CDR3 length: 11 residues. In germline, CDR1 is MNHEY, CDR2 SVGAGI. Here the CDR3 DNA reads TGTGCCAGCACCGAAGGAGCTGAAGCTTTCTTT. Protein sequence: CASTEGAEAFF.

In this sample, this clone turned up a few times. CDR3 sequence (DNA): TGCAGCGTTATACTAACAGGGGGCGACGAGTACGAGCAGTACTTC. It specifies CSVILTGGDEYEQYF. V gene TRBV29-1 combines with J gene TRBJ2-7; 9 bases map to TRBD1. The CDR3 contains 15 residues. The V gene end was trimmed by 5 bases and the J gene end by 4 bases; junction bases not matched to a gene: 12. Germline V gives CDR1 SQVTM, CDR2 ANQGSEA.

This clone was seen just once. The chain is built from TRBV5-4 and TRBJ2-5; 9 bases are a match to TRBD1. Germline CDR1 reads SGHNT; CDR2 reads YYREEE (reference sequence). The CDR3 spans 16 residues. V shed 5 bases and J 1 base; nucleotides not matched to a gene: 9. The CDR3 DNA reads as TGTGCCAGCAGATATCAAACGACAGGGGGCCAAGAGACCCAGTACTTC. It codes for CASRYQTTGGQETQYF.

The rearrangement joins TRBV25-1 to TRBJ1-5; D gene unclear. The V end was cut by 1 base, the J end by 5 bases, with 12 bases between. This CDR3 region has 15 residues. The germline V gene encodes CDR1 MGHDK and CDR2 SYGVNS. CDR3 residues: CASSESTYGDQPQHF. The CDR3 bases are TGTGCCAGCAGTGAATCTACGTACGGGGATCAGCCCCAGCATTTT. Combining the CDR3 with reference TRBV25-1 and TRBJ1-5 gives the whole variable domain EADIYQTPRYLVIGTGKKITLECSQTMGHDKMYWYQQDPGMELHLIHYSYGVNSTEKGDLSSESTVSRIRTEHFPLTLESARPSHTSQYLCASSESTYGDQPQHFGDGTRLSIL.

The genes are TRBV27 and TRBJ2-1; 10 bases line up with TRBD2. J lost 7 bases, V lost 6 bases, and 12 bases had no gene match. Germline CDR1 reads MNHEY; CDR2 reads SMNVEV (reference sequence). This CDR3 spans 16 amino acids. The CDR3, as DNA: TGTGCCAGCAGGACGTATCTAGCGGGAGCTCTTAATGAGCAGTTCTTC. It translates to CASRTYLAGALNEQFF.

This rearrangement joins TRBV7-2 to TRBJ1-2; D perhaps matches TRBD1 (6 bases). Trimming stripped 4 bases from V and 2 bases from J, with 14 bases between. Per the germline V gene, CDR1 is SGHTA and CDR2 is FQGNSA. The CDR3 covers 15 residues. In DNA form, the CDR3 reads TGTGCCAGCAGCTCCCCCGGGGGGCGCAACTATGGCTACACCTTC. Residues: CASSSPGGRNYGYTF. Supplemented by reference TRBV7-2 and TRBJ1-2, the full variable domain reads GAGVSQSPSNKVTEKGKDVELRCDPISGHTALYWYRQSLGQGLEFLIYFQGNSAPDKSGLPSDRFSAERTGGSVSTLTIQRTQQEDSAVYLCASSSPGGRNYGYTFGSGTRLTVV.

The chain combines TRBV19 with TRBJ1-2; 7 positions match TRBD1. This CDR3 is built from 17 residues. V lost 1 base to trimming and J lost 2 bases; unmatched junction nucleotides: 10. CDR1 and CDR2 from the germline V gene are LNHDA and SQIVND (reference sequence). The CDR3 sequence is CASSIGLQGQINYGYTF. In DNA form, the CDR3 reads TGTGCCAGTAGTATAGGCCTACAGGGGCAGATCAACTATGGCTACACCTTC. Full variable domain (missing parts from reference TRBV19 and TRBJ1-2): DGGITQSPKYLFRKEGQNVTLSCEQNLNHDAMYWYRQDPGQGLRLIYYSQIVNDFQKGDIAEGYSVSREKKESFPLTVTSAQKNPTAFYLCASSIGLQGQINYGYTFGSGTRLTVV.

This rearrangement joins TRBV5-1 to TRBJ2-2; 11 nucleotides agree with TRBD2. Germline V lookup: CDR1 SGHRS, CDR2 YFSETQ. V shed 1 base, J shed 1 base, and the junction held 3 bases outside the gene matches. The CDR3 has 17 residues. The CDR3 DNA sequence: TGCGCCAGCAGCTTGATACTAGCGGGGGAGAACACCGGGGAGCTGTTTTTT. Amino acid sequence: CASSLILAGENTGELFF.

V is TRBV15 and J is TRBJ1-5; 7 bases agree with TRBD1. This CDR3 region has 16 residues. CDR1 is LNHNV and CDR2 is YYDKDF in the germline V gene (reference sequence). V shed 2 bases, J shed 5 bases, and the junction held 9 bases outside the gene matches. The CDR3 protein is CATSRTDGTADQPQHF. As DNA, the CDR3 is TGTGCCACCAGCAGAACCGACGGGACAGCTGATCAGCCCCAGCATTTT.

This chain links TRBV7-7 with TRBJ2-2; maybe TRBD1 (6 bases). V lost 4 bases and J lost 4, with 19 bases in between. Per germline, CDR1 SSHAT and CDR2 FNYEAQ (reference sequence). The CDR3 sequence is 17 residues long. CDR3: CASSSILLRGSTGELFF. The DNA of the CDR3 is TGTGCCAGCAGCTCCATCCTCCTCAGGGGTAGCACCGGGGAGCTGTTTTTT.

As DNA, the CDR3 is TGTGCCACCAGCCGACGGGACACCGGGCAAGACGGCTACACCTTC. Its protein is CATSRRDTGQDGYTF. The chain joins TRBV15 to TRBJ1-2; a possible D gene is TRBD1 (6 bases). Germline-derived CDR1 and CDR2 are LNHNV and YYDKDF (reference sequence). Trimming removed 5 bases at V and 8 bases at J, with 21 bases between. The CDR3 runs 15 residues.

The V and J genes are TRBV7-2 and TRBJ1-6, with D possibly being TRBD1 (6 bases). Germline V gives CDR1 SGHTA, CDR2 FQGNSA. This CDR3 region has 16 residues. Trimming shortened V by 4 bases and J by 8 bases, and 18 bases separated the two germline ends. CDR3 nucleotide sequence: TGTGCCAGCAGCTACCTACAGGGAGCGCAGGATTCACCCCTCCACTTT. Encoded protein: CASSYLQGAQDSPLHF.

This chain uses TRBV6-1 with TRBJ1-1; TRBD1 is a possible D gene (5 bases). Between the trimmed V and J ends, which lost 1 base and 0 bases, there was a span of 15 bases. Germline assignment: CDR1 MNHNS and CDR2 SASEGT. This CDR3 comprises 17 residues. DNA for the CDR3: TGTGCCAGCAGTGAAGAGATGCGACAGATTCTGAACACTGAAGCTTTCTTT. Encoded protein: CASSEEMRQILNTEAFF.

J is TRBJ2-7 and V is TRBV7-9; D remains ambiguous. V lost 3 bases and J 6 bases, leaving 12 bases between the germline ends. The CDR3 runs to 13 residues. Germline V gene data show CDR1 as SEHNR and CDR2 as FQNEAQ (reference sequence). In nucleotides, the CDR3 is TGTGCCAGCAGCTTGGGTAGCCTGGTCGAGCAGTACTTC. It is translated as CASSLGSLVEQYF.

The gene calls are TRBV7-3 and TRBJ2-3, with 10 bases that match TRBD2. CDR1 is SGHTA, CDR2 FQGTGA, per germline. CDR3 length: 18 residues. Losses at the gene ends were 1 base for V and 2 bases for J; bases not matched to a gene: 9. This CDR3 is CASSLRARSGGATDTQYF. CDR3 in DNA: TGTGCCAGCAGCTTAAGGGCCAGAAGCGGGGGGGCCACAGATACGCAGTATTTT.

The sample holds a few counts of this clone. The chain couples TRBV28 to TRBJ2-1; 11 bases align to TRBD1. The germline V gene encodes CDR1 MDHEN and CDR2 SYDVKM. The ends lost 7 bases at V and 5 bases at J; junction bases unmatched: 7. This CDR3 comprises 15 residues. The CDR3 spells CASTLGQGVNNEQFF. The CDR3 nucleotides read TGTGCCAGCACCCTGGGACAGGGGGTCAACAATGAGCAGTTCTTC.

The chain is built from TRBV5-1 and TRBJ2-5; D is unclear. This CDR3 contains 14 residues. Germline V gene data show CDR1 as SGHRS and CDR2 as YFSETQ. The V and J ends lost 2 bases and 0 bases respectively, with 8 bases between them. Written as DNA, the CDR3 is TGCGCCAGCAGCTTATCAGTAAACCAAGAGACCCAGTACTTC. It encodes CASSLSVNQETQYF.

J is TRBJ2-2 and V is TRBV18; 9 nucleotides agree with TRBD1. The CDR3 runs to 16 residues. The trim removed 3 bases at V and 4 bases at J, leaving 6 bases unmatched. Germline V gene sequence: CDR1 KGHSH, CDR2 LQKENI. The CDR3 DNA is TGTGCCAGCTCACCTCGGACAGGGGCAGGCACCGGGGAGCTGTTTTTT. It translates to CASSPRTGAGTGELFF. Looking up the rest from reference TRBV18 and TRBJ2-2 gives the full variable domain: NAGVMQNPRHLVRRRGQEARLRCSPMKGHSHVYWYRQLPEEGLKFMVYLQKENIIDESGMPKERFSAEFPKEGPSILRIQQVVRGDSAAYFCASSPRTGAGTGELFFGEGSRLTVL.

This rearrangement joins TRBV4-1 to TRBJ2-7, with 7 bases matching TRBD1. Germline-derived CDR1 and CDR2 are MGHRA and YSYEKL. The CDR3 extends over 14 amino acids. V dropped 1 base and J dropped 3; count of bases not matched to a gene: 3. DNA of the CDR3: TGCGCCAGCAGCCAAGTAACAGGGGACTACGAGCAGTACTTC. Residues: CASSQVTGDYEQYF.

The chain links TRBV5-1 to TRBJ2-5; perhaps TRBD2 as D (5 bases). Per the germline V gene, CDR1 is SGHRS and CDR2 is YFSETQ. V dropped 5 bases and J dropped 4 bases, with 18 bases sitting between them. The CDR3 loop spans 15 amino acids. The CDR3 loop reads CASSRSVKPPETQYF. The CDR3 DNA reads TGCGCCAGCAGTCGTAGCGTAAAACCCCCAGAGACCCAGTACTTC.

CDR3 residues: CASKSRGQGLNTEAFF. The CDR3 nucleotides read TGCGCCAGCAAGAGCCGAGGACAGGGACTGAACACTGAAGCTTTCTTT. V is TRBV5-1 and J is TRBJ1-1, with 8 bases identical to TRBD1. The germline CDR1 and CDR2 sequences are SGHRS and YFSETQ. The length of the CDR3 is 16 residues. V lost 6 bases to trimming and J lost 0 bases; unmatched junction nucleotides: 10.

The V and J genes are TRBV28 and TRBJ2-7, with a weak D call TRBD1 (6 bases). V was shortened by 8 bases and J by 2 bases, with 16 bases between the two germline ends. CDR1 is MDHEN, CDR2 SYDVKM, per germline. The CDR3 totals 14 residues. The CDR3 region is CASGEQGPTYEQYF. CDR3 in DNA: TGTGCCAGCGGGGAACAGGGCCCGACCTACGAGCAGTACTTC.

The V gene is TRBV5-4, the J gene TRBJ2-2, with 11 bases identical to TRBD1. Germline-derived CDR1 and CDR2 are SGHNT and YYREEE (reference sequence). J gave up 6 bases and V 5 bases, and 12 bases lay outside the gene matches. The CDR3 contains 17 residues. CDR3 protein: CASSSGPPGQGAGELFF. The CDR3 DNA reads as TGTGCCAGCAGTTCCGGGCCTCCGGGACAGGGGGCCGGGGAGCTGTTTTTT.

The chain couples TRBV2 to TRBJ2-2; a weak D match, TRBD1 (5 bases). The V and J ends lost 6 bases and 1 base respectively, with 6 bases between them. CDR1 and CDR2 from the germline V gene are SNHLY and FYNNEI. The CDR3 has 13 residues. CDR3 coding DNA: TGTGCCAGCAGCGGACAGAACACCGGGGAGCTGTTTTTT. Translation: CASSGQNTGELFF.

This clone has ten or more counts. The chain couples TRBV11-2 to TRBJ2-7; the D is unclear. Trimming took off 1 base at V and 4 bases at J, with 8 bases between the two ends. From germline, CDR1 is SGHAT and CDR2 FQNNGV. The length of the CDR3 is 13 residues. The DNA of the CDR3 is TGTGCCAGCAGCTTAGCGTTAGAATACGAGCAGTACTTC. Protein product: CASSLALEYEQYF.

The chain uses TRBV23-1 and TRBJ1-3; D not resolved. TRBV23-1 is an ORF for which the function is uncertain. The germline V and J ends were trimmed by 4 bases and 0 bases, with 7 bases remaining between them. The CDR3 consists of 14 residues. DNA for the CDR3: TGCGCCAGCAGTCGGGCCTGCTCTGGAAACACCATATATTTT. Its protein product is CASSRACSGNTIYF.

This clone was counted once. The rearrangement joins TRBV2 to TRBJ1-2; D might be TRBD1 (5 bases). There are 12 residues in the CDR3. Trimming removed 8 bases from V and 4 bases from J, with 11 bases in between. The germline CDR1 and CDR2 sequences are SNHLY and FYNNEI. CDR3 residues: CASRPGLYGYTF. The CDR3 region has the DNA TGTGCCAGCCGGCCAGGGCTCTATGGCTACACCTTC.

This clone was found once. This chain joins TRBV19 and TRBJ2-7, with D tentatively TRBD2 (6 bases). V lost 3 bases and J lost 2, with 11 bases in between. From germline, CDR1 is LNHDA and CDR2 SQIVND (reference sequence). The CDR3 runs to 14 residues. CDR3 sequence reads: CASSIPGLTYEQYF. The CDR3 nucleotides read TGTGCCAGTAGTATCCCGGGACTCACCTACGAGCAGTACTTC.

The gene calls are TRBV4-1 and TRBJ2-1, with 11 bases fitting TRBD2. J lost 3 bases, V lost 1 base, and 8 bases had no gene match. The CDR3 has 18 amino acids. Germline CDR1 is MGHRA and CDR2 is YSYEKL. The DNA of the CDR3 is TGCGCCAGCAGCCAAGGGACCCTAGCGGGAGGCGTCTACAATGAGCAGTTCTTC. This codes for CASSQGTLAGGVYNEQFF.